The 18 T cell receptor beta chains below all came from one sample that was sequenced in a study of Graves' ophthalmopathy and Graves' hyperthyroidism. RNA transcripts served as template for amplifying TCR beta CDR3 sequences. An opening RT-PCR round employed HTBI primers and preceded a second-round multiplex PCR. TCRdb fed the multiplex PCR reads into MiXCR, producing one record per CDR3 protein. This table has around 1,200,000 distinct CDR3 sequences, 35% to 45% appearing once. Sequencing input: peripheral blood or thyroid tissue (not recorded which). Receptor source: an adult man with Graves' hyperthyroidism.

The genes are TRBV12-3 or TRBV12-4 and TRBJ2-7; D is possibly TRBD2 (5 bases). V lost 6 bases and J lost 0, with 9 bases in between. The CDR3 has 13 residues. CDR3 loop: CASSNGNSYEQYF. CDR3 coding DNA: TGTGCCAGCAGCAACGGGAACTCCTACGAGCAGTACTTC.

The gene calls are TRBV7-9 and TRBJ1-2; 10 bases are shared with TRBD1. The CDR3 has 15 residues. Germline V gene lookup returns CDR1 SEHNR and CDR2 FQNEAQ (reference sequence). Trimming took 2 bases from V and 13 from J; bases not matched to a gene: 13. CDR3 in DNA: TGTGCCAGCAGCTTACAGGCCGCCGGGACAGGGGCTCGCACCTTC. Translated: CASSLQAAGTGARTF.

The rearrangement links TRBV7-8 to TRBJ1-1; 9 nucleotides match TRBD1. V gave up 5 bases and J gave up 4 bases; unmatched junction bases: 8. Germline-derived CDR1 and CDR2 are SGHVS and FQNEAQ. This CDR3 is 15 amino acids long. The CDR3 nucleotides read TGTGCCAGCAGCCAGGGACAGGGCGTAGGCACTGAAGCTTTCTTT. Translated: CASSQGQGVGTEAFF.

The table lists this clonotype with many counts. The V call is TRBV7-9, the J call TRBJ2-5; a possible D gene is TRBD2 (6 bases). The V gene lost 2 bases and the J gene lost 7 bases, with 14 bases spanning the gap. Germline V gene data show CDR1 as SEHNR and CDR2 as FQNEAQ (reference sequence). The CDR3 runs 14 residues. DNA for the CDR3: TGTGCCAGCAGCTTAATCGGCCCCGGGGGGACCCAGTACTTC. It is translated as CASSLIGPGGTQYF.

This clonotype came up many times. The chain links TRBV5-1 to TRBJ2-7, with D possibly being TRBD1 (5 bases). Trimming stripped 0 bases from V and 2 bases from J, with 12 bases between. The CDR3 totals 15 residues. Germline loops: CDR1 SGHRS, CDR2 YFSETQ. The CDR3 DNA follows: TGCGCCAGCAGCTTGGTCGGCAGGGCAGCCTACGAGCAGTACTTC. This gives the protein CASSLVGRAAYEQYF.

CDR3 sequence (DNA): TGTGCCACCAGCAGAGATCGCGGGGGCCGACACCGAGGGGATGGCTACACCTTC. Protein sequence: CATSRDRGGRHRGDGYTF. The chain recombines TRBV15 with TRBJ1-2, with a weak D call TRBD1 (6 bases). Germline assignment: CDR1 LNHNV and CDR2 YYDKDF (reference sequence). This CDR3 has 18 residues. Trimming removed 0 bases from V and 6 bases from J, with 23 bases in between.

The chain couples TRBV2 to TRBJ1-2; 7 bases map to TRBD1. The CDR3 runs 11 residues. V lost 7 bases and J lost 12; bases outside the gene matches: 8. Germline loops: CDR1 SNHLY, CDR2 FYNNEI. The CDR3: CASTGDSAHTF. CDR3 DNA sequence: TGTGCCAGCACGGGGGACAGCGCGCACACCTTC.

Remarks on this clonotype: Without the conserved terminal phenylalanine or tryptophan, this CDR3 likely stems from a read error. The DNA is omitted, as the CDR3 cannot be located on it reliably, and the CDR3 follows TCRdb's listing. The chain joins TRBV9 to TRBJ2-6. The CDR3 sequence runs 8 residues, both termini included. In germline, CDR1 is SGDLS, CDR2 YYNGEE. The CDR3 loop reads CASSVGTS.

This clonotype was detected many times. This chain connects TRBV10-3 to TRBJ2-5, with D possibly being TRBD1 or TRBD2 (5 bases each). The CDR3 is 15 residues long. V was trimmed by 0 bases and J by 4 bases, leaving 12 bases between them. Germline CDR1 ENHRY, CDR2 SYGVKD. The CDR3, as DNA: TGTGCCATCAGTGAGTCGAAACAGGCGGGAGAGACCCAGTACTTC. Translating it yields CAISESKQAGETQYF.

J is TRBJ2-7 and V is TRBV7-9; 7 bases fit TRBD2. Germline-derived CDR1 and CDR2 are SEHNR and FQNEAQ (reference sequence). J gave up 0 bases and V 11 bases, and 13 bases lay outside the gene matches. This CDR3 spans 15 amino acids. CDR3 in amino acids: CAATSGGGSSYEQYF. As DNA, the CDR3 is TGTGCCGCCACCTCGGGGGGAGGAAGCTCCTACGAGCAGTACTTC.

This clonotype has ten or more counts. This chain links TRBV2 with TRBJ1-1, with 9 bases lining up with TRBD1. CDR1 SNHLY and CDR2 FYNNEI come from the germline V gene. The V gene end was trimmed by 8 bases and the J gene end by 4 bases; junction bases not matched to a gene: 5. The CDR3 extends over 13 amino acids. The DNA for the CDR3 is TGTGCCAGCGAACAGGGGGCGGGCACTGAAGCTTTCTTT. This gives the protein CASEQGAGTEAFF.

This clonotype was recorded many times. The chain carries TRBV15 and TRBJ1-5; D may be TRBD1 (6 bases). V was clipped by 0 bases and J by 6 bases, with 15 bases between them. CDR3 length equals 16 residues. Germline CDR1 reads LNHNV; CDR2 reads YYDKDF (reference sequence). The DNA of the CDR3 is TGTGCCACCAGCAGAGATGTCGTAGGGGGTAGTCAGCCCCAGCATTTT. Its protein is CATSRDVVGGSQPQHF.

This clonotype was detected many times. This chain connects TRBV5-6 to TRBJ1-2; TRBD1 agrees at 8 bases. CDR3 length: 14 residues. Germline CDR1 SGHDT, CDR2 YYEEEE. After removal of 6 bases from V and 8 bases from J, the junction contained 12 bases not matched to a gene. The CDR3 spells CASTPRGRGKGYTF. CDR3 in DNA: TGTGCCAGCACCCCCAGGGGGCGCGGTAAGGGCTACACCTTC.

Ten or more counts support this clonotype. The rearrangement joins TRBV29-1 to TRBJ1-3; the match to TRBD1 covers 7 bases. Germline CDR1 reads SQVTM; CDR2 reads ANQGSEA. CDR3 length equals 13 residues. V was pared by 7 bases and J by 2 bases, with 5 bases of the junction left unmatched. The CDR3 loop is CSGAQGAGNTIYF. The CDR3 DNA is TGCAGCGGTGCGCAGGGGGCTGGAAACACCATATATTTT.

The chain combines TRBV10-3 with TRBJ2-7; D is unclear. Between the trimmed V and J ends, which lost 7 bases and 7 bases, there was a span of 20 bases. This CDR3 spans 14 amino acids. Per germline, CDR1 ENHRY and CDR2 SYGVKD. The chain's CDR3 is CAITLTSSLGEQYF. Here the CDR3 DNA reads TGTGCCATCACCCTCACATCATCGTTGGGAGAGCAGTACTTC.

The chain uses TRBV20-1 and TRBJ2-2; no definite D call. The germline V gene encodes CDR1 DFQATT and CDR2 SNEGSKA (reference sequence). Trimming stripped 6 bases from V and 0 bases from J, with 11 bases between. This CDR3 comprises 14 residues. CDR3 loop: CSARTHPNTGELFF. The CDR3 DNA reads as TGCAGTGCCAGAACACACCCGAACACCGGGGAGCTGTTTTTT.

The CDR3 region has the DNA TGCAGTGCTAGAGAGATCATTCGGGACAACTATGGCTACACCTTC. This encodes CSAREIIRDNYGYTF. J is TRBJ1-2 and V is TRBV20-1; TRBD1 might be the D (5 bases). With 0 bases removed from V and 2 bases from J, the gap between germline ends came to 13 bases. The CDR3 sequence is 15 residues long. Germline-derived CDR1 and CDR2 are DFQATT and SNEGSKA (reference sequence).

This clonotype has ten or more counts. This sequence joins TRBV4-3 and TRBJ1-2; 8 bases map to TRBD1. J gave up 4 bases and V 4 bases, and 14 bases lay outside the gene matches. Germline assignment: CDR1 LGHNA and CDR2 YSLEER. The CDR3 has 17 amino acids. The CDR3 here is CASSPERGTGGTYGYTF. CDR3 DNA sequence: TGCGCCAGCAGCCCGGAGCGCGGGACAGGAGGGACCTATGGCTACACCTTC.